One and the same sample provided the 27 T cell receptor beta chains below, sequenced in a study of blood T cell repertoires in COVID-19. This table comes from immunoSEQ multiplex PCR, and its TCRdb copy is limited to in-frame clones, with some not included. This table holds 150,000 to 200,000 clones, around 83% found once. Sequenced input: peripheral blood. The receptors derive from a woman in her 70s with COVID-19, enrolled during active disease.

The chain is built from TRBV27 and TRBJ1-2; D possibly corresponds to TRBD1 (5 bases). The germline V and J ends were trimmed by 8 bases and 4 bases, with 17 bases remaining between them. This CDR3 is built from 14 residues. Per the germline V gene, CDR1 is MNHEY and CDR2 is SMNVEV (reference sequence). CDR3 DNA sequence: TGTGCCAGCCGGACTCTGGGGGGGGTCTATGGCTACACCTTC. Its translation: CASRTLGGVYGYTF.

V and J are TRBV7-3 and TRBJ2-1, with 9 bases identical to TRBD2. V lost 2 bases to trimming and J lost 9 bases; unmatched junction nucleotides: 8. The CDR3 spans 15 residues. The germline gives CDR1 SGHTA, CDR2 FQGTGA. In nucleotides, the CDR3 is TGTGCCAGCAGCTTATCTGGCGGGAGGGCCACTGAGCAGTTCTTC. It encodes CASSLSGGRATEQFF.

This rearrangement joins TRBV24-1 to TRBJ2-7; perhaps TRBD1 as D (6 bases). V lost 1 base to trimming and J lost 6 bases, with 6 bases between them. The V gene's germline CDR1 is KGHDR and CDR2 SFDVKD. The CDR3 covers 12 residues. CDR3 amino acids: CATSDFRGEQYF. The CDR3 DNA reads as TGTGCCACCAGTGATTTCAGGGGCGAGCAGTACTTC.

This clone was counted many times. The chain uses TRBV27 and TRBJ2-1; TRBD2 matches 9 bases. The CDR3 is made up of 15 amino acids. With 2 bases clipped from V and 6 bases from J, the junction kept 5 bases outside the gene matches. Germline V gene lookup returns CDR1 MNHEY and CDR2 SMNVEV (reference sequence). The CDR3 sequence: CASSLGLAFVNEQFF. The CDR3 DNA is TGTGCCAGCAGTTTAGGACTAGCGTTCGTCAATGAGCAGTTCTTC.

The rearrangement links TRBV7-2 to TRBJ2-7; the match to TRBD1 covers 9 bases. Germline V lookup: CDR1 SGHTA, CDR2 FQGNSA. CDR3 length equals 14 residues. Germline trimming cut 7 bases from V and 2 bases from J; bases unmatched to any gene: 6. The CDR3 is CASIQDRGPYEQYF. CDR3 in DNA: TGTGCCAGCATCCAGGACAGGGGCCCCTACGAGCAGTACTTC.

The CDR3 nucleotides are TGTGCCATCAGTGGAACAGGAACTAACTATGGCTACACCTTC. Translated: CAISGTGTNYGYTF. This sequence joins TRBV10-3 and TRBJ1-2; D possibly corresponds to TRBD1 (5 bases). CDR1 is ENHRY, CDR2 SYGVKD, per germline. The CDR3 spans 14 residues. Trimming left V 4 bases short and J 0 bases short, with 9 bases between.

In this sample, this clone turned up once. The chain is built from TRBV11-2 and TRBJ2-3; 8 nucleotides agree with TRBD1. V dropped 5 bases and J dropped 3; count of bases not matched to a gene: 7. This CDR3 is 15 amino acids long. In germline, CDR1 is SGHAT, CDR2 FQNNGV. This CDR3 reads CASSLQGGWTDTQYF. In nucleotides, the CDR3 is TGTGCCAGCAGCCTACAGGGGGGATGGACAGATACGCAGTATTTT.

V and J are TRBV24-1 and TRBJ1-5; 10 bases agree with TRBD1. The CDR3 contains 15 residues. Germline V gives CDR1 KGHDR, CDR2 SFDVKD. The V segment lost 3 bases and the J segment 9 bases; nucleotides outside the gene matches: 7. The CDR3 reads CATSDGGTGALPQHF. The DNA of the CDR3 is TGTGCCACCAGTGATGGTGGGACAGGGGCGCTGCCCCAGCATTTT.

V usage is TRBV9 and J usage is TRBJ1-4; 7 bases line up with TRBD1. The germline V gene encodes CDR1 SGDLS and CDR2 YYNGEE. V dropped 4 bases and J dropped 3; count of bases not matched to a gene: 3. The length of the CDR3 is 14 residues. Here the CDR3 DNA reads TGTGCCAGCAGCCCGGGACAGCCTAATGAAAAACTGTTTTTT. Protein product: CASSPGQPNEKLFF.

The V call is TRBV4-1, the J call TRBJ2-5; unclear D gene. With 6 bases removed from V and 5 bases from J, the gap between germline ends came to 13 bases. CDR3 length: 13 amino acids. Germline CDR1 reads MGHRA; CDR2 reads YSYEKL. CDR3 bases: TGCGCCAGCAGTCCGGTTCGGTGGGAGACCCAGTACTTC. The encoded protein is CASSPVRWETQYF.

The chain has TRBV21-1 and TRBJ2-2; the D call of TRBD2 is as the table states it, not checked on the DNA. TRBV21-1 is annotated as a pseudogene. This CDR3 has 18 residues. The CDR3 nucleotides are TGTGCCAGCAGCAAAGAGACGTCAGACTTAACCATCACCGGGGAGCTGTTTTTT. This codes for CASSKETSDLTITGELFF.

The chain employs TRBV19 and TRBJ2-2; the D gene is possibly TRBD2 (6 bases). The V end was cut by 2 bases, the J end by 7 bases, with 14 bases between. The CDR3 length is 15 residues. Per the germline V gene, CDR1 is LNHDA and CDR2 is SQIVND (reference sequence). The CDR3 nucleotides are TGTGCCAGTAGTATAAGACTAACGACTAGCGGGGAGCTGTTTTTT. It yields the protein CASSIRLTTSGELFF.

The gene calls are TRBV5-1 and TRBJ2-7; D gene ambiguous. Trimming cost V 4 bases and J 6 bases, with 20 bases left between them. The CDR3 has 15 residues. The germline V gene encodes CDR1 SGHRS and CDR2 YFSETQ. CDR3 loop: CASSPRSAVAPEQYF. The CDR3 bases are TGCGCCAGCAGCCCCCGATCTGCTGTGGCTCCCGAGCAGTACTTC.

The chain recombines TRBV10-3 with TRBJ1-2; TRBD1 might be the D (5 bases). The V gene's germline CDR1 is ENHRY and CDR2 SYGVKD. This CDR3 has 14 residues. The V gene lost 6 bases and the J gene lost 4 bases, with 15 bases spanning the gap. The CDR3 spells CAISVGLDIYGYTF. The CDR3 DNA is TGTGCCATCAGCGTGGGACTCGACATCTATGGCTACACCTTC.

The rearrangement joins TRBV28 to TRBJ1-1; possibly TRBD1 for D (5 bases). Between the trimmed V and J ends, which lost 6 bases and 4 bases, there was a span of 9 bases. Germline values: CDR1 MDHEN, CDR2 SYDVKM. The CDR3 contains 12 residues. The CDR3 nucleotides are TGTGCCAGCAGGCGGACAAGCACTGAAGCTTTCTTT. Its protein product is CASRRTSTEAFF.

The genes are TRBV6-5 and TRBJ2-7; 8 nucleotides line up with TRBD2. Germline CDR1 and CDR2: MNHEY and SVGAGI. After removal of 5 bases from V and 3 bases from J, the junction contained 9 bases not matched to a gene. The CDR3 is made up of 15 amino acids. Here the CDR3 DNA reads TGTGCCAGCAGTACCGGGGGGGCGGACTACTACGAGCAGTACTTC. Translating gives CASSTGGADYYEQYF.

V usage is TRBV3-1 (or the pseudogene TRBV3-2) and J usage is TRBJ2-7; 12 bases are shared with TRBD1. Germline V CDR1 and CDR2: LGHDT, YNNKEL (reference sequence). CDR3 size: 15 residues. V gave up 4 bases and J gave up 4 bases; unmatched junction bases: 5. The CDR3 loop is CASSPWDRGRYEQYF. The CDR3 DNA reads TGTGCCAGCAGCCCCTGGGACAGGGGGCGGTACGAGCAGTACTTC.

The chain uses TRBV19 and TRBJ1-1; D is perhaps TRBD1 (6 bases). The CDR3 is made up of 14 amino acids. The V gene lost 4 bases and the J gene lost 1 base, with 10 bases spanning the gap. Germline CDR1 and CDR2: LNHDA and SQIVND (reference sequence). CDR3 in amino acids: CASSRDNGNTEAFF. DNA of the CDR3: TGTGCCAGTAGTAGGGACAACGGGAACACTGAAGCTTTCTTT.

In this sample, this clone turned up a few times. The V and J genes are TRBV29-1 and TRBJ2-5; D may be TRBD1 (5 bases). CDR1 is SQVTM, CDR2 ANQGSEA, per germline. The V end was cut by 7 bases, the J end by 0 bases, with 12 bases between. The CDR3 has 13 amino acids. CDR3 loop: CSARHRYQETQYF. The CDR3 nucleotides are TGCAGCGCCAGACACAGGTACCAAGAGACCCAGTACTTC.

This clone occurred once. J is TRBJ1-1 and V is TRBV2, with 9 bases that match TRBD1. The germline CDR1 and CDR2 sequences are SNHLY and FYNNEI. The V segment lost 6 bases and the J segment 2 bases; nucleotides outside the gene matches: 1. This CDR3 spans 13 amino acids. The CDR3 sequence is CASRGQGNTEAFF. The CDR3, as DNA: TGTGCCAGCAGGGGACAGGGAAACACTGAAGCTTTCTTT.

This clone was seen a few times. The chain combines TRBV10-3 with TRBJ1-3; D is unresolved. Per germline, CDR1 ENHRY and CDR2 SYGVKD. The CDR3 is made up of 13 amino acids. V was shortened by 10 bases and J by 11 bases, with 21 bases between the two germline ends. CDR3 loop: CATTLVAGGSIYF. The CDR3 bases are TGTGCCACCACCCTCGTGGCGGGAGGATCCATATATTTT.

This clone has a single count. V gene TRBV7-8 combines with J gene TRBJ2-1; tentatively, D is TRBD2 (5 bases). The germline CDR1 and CDR2 sequences are SGHVS and FQNEAQ. Trimming shortened V by 5 bases and J by 9 bases, and 17 bases separated the two germline ends. The CDR3 totals 14 residues. The CDR3 sequence is CASSQLLGATEQFF. The CDR3, as DNA: TGTGCCAGCAGCCAACTACTGGGAGCGACTGAGCAGTTCTTC.

The CDR3 DNA follows: TGCGCCAGCAGCTCCACCGAGGGACAGGATAATTCACCCCTCCACTTT. Amino acids: CASSSTEGQDNSPLHF. This sequence joins TRBV5-1 and TRBJ1-6; TRBD1 agrees at 8 bases. The CDR3 runs to 16 residues. CDR1 is SGHRS and CDR2 is YFSETQ in the germline V gene. After removal of 3 bases from V and 5 bases from J, the junction contained 7 bases not matched to a gene. The full variable domain, completed using reference TRBV5-1 and TRBJ1-6, is KAGVTQTPRYLIKTRGQQVTLSCSPISGHRSVSWYQQTPGQGLQFLFEYFSETQRNKGNFPGRFSGRQFSNSRSEMNVSTLELGDSALYLCASSSTEGQDNSPLHFGNGTRLTVT.

The chain carries TRBV7-2 and TRBJ2-1; 8 nucleotides match TRBD1. The germline CDR1 and CDR2 sequences are SGHTA and FQGNSA. This CDR3 spans 16 amino acids. Unmatched junction bases numbered 7, after V lost 5 bases and J lost 1 base. The CDR3 region is CASSPWTGISYNEQFF. In nucleotides, the CDR3 is TGTGCCAGCAGCCCCTGGACAGGGATATCCTACAATGAGCAGTTCTTC. Filled out from reference TRBV7-2 and TRBJ2-1, the complete variable domain reads GAGVSQSPSNKVTEKGKDVELRCDPISGHTALYWYRQSLGQGLEFLIYFQGNSAPDKSGLPSDRFSAERTGGSVSTLTIQRTQQEDSAVYLCASSPWTGISYNEQFFGPGTRLTVL.

The chain recombines TRBV10-3 with TRBJ2-7, with 7 bases aligning to TRBD2. This CDR3 is 14 amino acids long. Looked up from germline, CDR1 is ENHRY and CDR2 is SYGVKD. With 6 bases clipped from V and 6 bases from J, the junction kept 11 bases outside the gene matches. CDR3: CAIRASGGTLEQYF. The CDR3 DNA is TGTGCCATCAGGGCGTCCGGGGGGACGCTCGAGCAGTACTTC.

CDR3 amino acids: CASSVGSNEKLFF. CDR3 sequence (DNA): TGTGCCAGCAGCGTAGGTAGTAATGAAAAACTGTTTTTT. This chain links TRBV9 with TRBJ1-4; D is unclear. CDR1 and CDR2 (germline): SGDLS, YYNGEE. The length of the CDR3 is 13 residues. Trimming shortened V by 0 bases and J by 4 bases, and 4 bases separated the two germline ends.

The rearrangement links TRBV2 to TRBJ2-5, with TRBD2 as a possible D gene (5 bases). From germline, CDR1 is SNHLY and CDR2 FYNNEI. The CDR3 covers 12 residues. Trimming stripped 6 bases from V and 5 bases from J, with 10 bases between. CDR3 sequence: CASRRAIETQYF. CDR3 nucleotides: TGTGCCAGCAGGCGGGCGATCGAGACCCAGTACTTC.